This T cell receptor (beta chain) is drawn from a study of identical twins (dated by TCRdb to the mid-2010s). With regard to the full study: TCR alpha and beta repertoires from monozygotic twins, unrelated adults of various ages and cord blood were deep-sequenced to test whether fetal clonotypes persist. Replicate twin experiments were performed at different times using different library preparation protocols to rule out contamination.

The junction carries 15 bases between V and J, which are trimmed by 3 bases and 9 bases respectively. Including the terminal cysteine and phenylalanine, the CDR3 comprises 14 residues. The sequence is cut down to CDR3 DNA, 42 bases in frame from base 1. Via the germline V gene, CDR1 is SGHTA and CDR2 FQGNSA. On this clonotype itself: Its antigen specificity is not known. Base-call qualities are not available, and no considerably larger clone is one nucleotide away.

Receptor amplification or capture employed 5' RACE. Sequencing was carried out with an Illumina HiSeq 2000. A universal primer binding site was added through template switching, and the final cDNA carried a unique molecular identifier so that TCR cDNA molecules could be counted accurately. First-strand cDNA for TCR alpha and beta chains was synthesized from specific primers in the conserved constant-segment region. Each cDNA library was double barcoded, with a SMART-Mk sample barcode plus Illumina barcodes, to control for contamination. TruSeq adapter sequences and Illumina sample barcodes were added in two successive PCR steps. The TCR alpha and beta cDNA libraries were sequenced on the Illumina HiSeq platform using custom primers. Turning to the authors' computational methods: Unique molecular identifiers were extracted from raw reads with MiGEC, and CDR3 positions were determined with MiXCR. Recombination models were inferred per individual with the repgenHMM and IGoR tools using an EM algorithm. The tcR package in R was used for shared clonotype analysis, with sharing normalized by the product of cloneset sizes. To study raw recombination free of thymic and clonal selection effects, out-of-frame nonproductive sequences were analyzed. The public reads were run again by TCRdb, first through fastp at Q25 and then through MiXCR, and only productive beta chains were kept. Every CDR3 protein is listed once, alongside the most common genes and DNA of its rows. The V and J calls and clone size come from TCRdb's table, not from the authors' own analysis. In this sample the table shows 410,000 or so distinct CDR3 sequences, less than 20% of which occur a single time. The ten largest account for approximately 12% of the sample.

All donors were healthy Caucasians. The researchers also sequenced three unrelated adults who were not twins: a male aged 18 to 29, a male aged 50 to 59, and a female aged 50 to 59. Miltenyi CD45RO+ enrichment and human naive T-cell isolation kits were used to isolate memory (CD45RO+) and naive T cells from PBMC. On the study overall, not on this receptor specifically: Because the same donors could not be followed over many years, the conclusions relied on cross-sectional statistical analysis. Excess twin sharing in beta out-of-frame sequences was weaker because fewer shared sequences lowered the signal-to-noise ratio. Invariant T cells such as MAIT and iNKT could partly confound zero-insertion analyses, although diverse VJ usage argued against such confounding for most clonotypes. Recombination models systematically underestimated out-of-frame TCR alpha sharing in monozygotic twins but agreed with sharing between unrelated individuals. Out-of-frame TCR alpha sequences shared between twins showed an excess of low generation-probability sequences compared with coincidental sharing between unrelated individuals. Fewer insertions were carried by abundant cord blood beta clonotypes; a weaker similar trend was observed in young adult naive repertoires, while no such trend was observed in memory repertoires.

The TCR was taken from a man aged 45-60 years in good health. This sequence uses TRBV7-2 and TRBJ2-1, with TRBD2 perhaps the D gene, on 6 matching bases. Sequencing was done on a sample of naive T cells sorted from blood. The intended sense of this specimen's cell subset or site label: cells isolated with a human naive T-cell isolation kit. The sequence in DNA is TGTGCCAGCAGCTTCGGGGCGGGGTTAAGTGAGCAGTTCTTC. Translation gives CASSFGAGLSEQFF.